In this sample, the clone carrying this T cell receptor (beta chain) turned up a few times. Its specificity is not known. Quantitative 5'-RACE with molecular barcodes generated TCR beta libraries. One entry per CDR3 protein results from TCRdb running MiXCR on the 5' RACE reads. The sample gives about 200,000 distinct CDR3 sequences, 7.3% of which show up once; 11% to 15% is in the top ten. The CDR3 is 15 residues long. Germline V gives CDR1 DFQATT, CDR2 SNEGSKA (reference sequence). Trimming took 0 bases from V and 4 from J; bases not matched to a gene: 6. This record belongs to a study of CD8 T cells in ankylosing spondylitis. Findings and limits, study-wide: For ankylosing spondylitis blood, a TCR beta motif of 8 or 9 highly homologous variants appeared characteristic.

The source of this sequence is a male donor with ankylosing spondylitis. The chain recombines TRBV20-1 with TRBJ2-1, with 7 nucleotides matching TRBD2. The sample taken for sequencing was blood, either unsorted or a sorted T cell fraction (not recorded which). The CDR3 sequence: CSARDQASGYNEQFF. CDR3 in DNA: TGCAGTGCTAGAGATCAGGCTAGCGGTTACAATGAGCAGTTCTTC.